Shown below are 23 T cell receptor beta chains from a single sample sequenced in a study of T cell changes during pregnancy in multiple sclerosis. Using immunoSEQ multiplex PCR, the repertoire was profiled, and TCRdb retains in-frame clones only, with some absent. This table has roughly 39,000 clones, 75% to 95% appearing once. The source material was CD4+ T cells from peripheral blood mononuclear cells, sampled in the first trimester of pregnancy. The receptors shown here come from a female donor in good health, enrolled as a control in a pregnancy study.

The J gene is TRBJ2-7, the V gene TRBV5-8; D not resolved. V gave up 5 bases and J gave up 8 bases, with 11 bases separating them. The CDR3 consists of 11 residues. Germline V gives CDR1 SGHTS, CDR2 YDEGEE. CDR3: CASSSRNQQYF. In DNA, the CDR3 is TGTGCCAGCAGTTCGCGAAACCAGCAGTACTTC.

V gene TRBV19 combines with J gene TRBJ1-5, with 10 nucleotides matching TRBD1. This CDR3 spans 14 amino acids. J gave up 6 bases and V 4 bases, and 3 bases lay outside the gene matches. Germline V CDR1 and CDR2: LNHDA, SQIVND (reference sequence). DNA of the CDR3: TGTGCCAGTAGTACGCGACAGGGGGCTCAGCCCCAGCATTTT. Translated, it gives CASSTRQGAQPQHF.

V is TRBV9 and J is TRBJ2-6; 7 bases line up with TRBD1. The CDR3 length is 18 residues. Germline assignment: CDR1 SGDLS and CDR2 YYNGEE. V shed 0 bases and J 4 bases; nucleotides not matched to a gene: 10. The DNA for the CDR3 is TGTGCCAGCAGCGTAGCCGGCAGGGGGTCGCTAGGGGCCAACGTCCTGACTTTC. It is translated as CASSVAGRGSLGANVLTF.

The V call is TRBV4-1, the J call TRBJ1-1, with D perhaps TRBD1 (6 bases). The V and J ends lost 1 base and 4 bases respectively, with 22 bases between them. Germline V gene sequence: CDR1 MGHRA, CDR2 YSYEKL. The CDR3 loop spans 18 amino acids. The CDR3 coding sequence is TGCGCCAGCAGCCAAGGACAGGTAAGGGATCTGAGGGGCACTGAAGCTTTCTTT. Its translation is CASSQGQVRDLRGTEAFF.

Concerning this clone: A junction boundary mismatches the germline segment, possibly from a read error. Other DNA sequences in this specimen translate into the identical CDR3. This chain joins TRBV7-7 and TRBJ2-5; TRBD2 aligns across 8 bases. CDR3 length: 14 residues. Looked up from germline, CDR1 is SSHAT and CDR2 is FNYEAQ (reference sequence). CDR3 protein: CASSLRTGGETQYF. The CDR3 DNA follows: TGTGCTAGCAGCTTACGGACGGGGGGGGAGACCCAGTACTTC.

Only one count was recorded for this clone. The V and J genes are TRBV18 and TRBJ1-3, with D hard to call. CDR3 length equals 15 residues. The V and J ends lost 0 bases and 0 bases respectively, with 6 bases between them. The germline V gene encodes CDR1 KGHSH and CDR2 LQKENI. CDR3 nucleotides: TGTGCCAGCTCACCACCGGGGAGCTCTGGAAACACCATATATTTT. It translates to CASSPPGSSGNTIYF.

J is TRBJ2-3 and V is TRBV5-1, with a weak D call TRBD2 (7 bases). Germline CDR1 reads SGHRS; CDR2 reads YFSETQ. The length of the CDR3 is 14 residues. Trimming removed 4 bases from V and 1 base from J, with 10 bases in between. The CDR3: CASSAGGRTDTQYF. CDR3 bases: TGCGCCAGCAGCGCCGGGGGGCGCACAGATACGCAGTATTTT.

This rearrangement joins TRBV7-2 to TRBJ1-2; D is ambiguous. CDR1 is SGHTA, CDR2 FQGNSA, per germline. This CDR3 comprises 12 residues. The ends were cut back, 6 bases at V and 8 bases at J, with 13 bases in the middle. CDR3: CASRIAMVGYTF. CDR3 in DNA: TGTGCCAGCAGGATAGCTATGGTGGGCTACACCTTC.

The CDR3 region is CASSQGGGNTEAFF. As DNA, the CDR3 is TGCGCCAGCAGCCAAGGAGGAGGGAACACTGAAGCTTTCTTT. This rearrangement joins TRBV4-3 to TRBJ1-1; unclear D gene. V shed 1 base and J shed 1 base, with 7 bases lying between them. This CDR3 comprises 14 residues. Germline V gene sequence: CDR1 LGHNA, CDR2 YSLEER.

The V gene is TRBV29-1, the J gene TRBJ2-7; 7 bases are shared with TRBD2. The CDR3 is 15 residues long. Losses at the gene ends were 4 bases for V and 2 bases for J; bases not matched to a gene: 11. CDR1 and CDR2 from the germline V gene are SQVTM and ANQGSEA. The CDR3 bases are TGCAGCGTTGCTAAGGGTCTGGGGGGGACCTACGAGCAGTACTTC. Its translation: CSVAKGLGGTYEQYF.

Concerning this clone itself: At one boundary the junction diverges from the germline segment, which might be a read error. The rearrangement joins TRBV2 to TRBJ2-7; D remains ambiguous. CDR1 is SNHLY, CDR2 FYNNEI, per germline. The CDR3 runs 12 residues. The CDR3 spells CASRPGSYGQYF. CDR3 DNA sequence: TGTGCCAGCAGACCAGGCTCCTACGGGCAGTACTTC. Combining the CDR3 with reference TRBV2 and TRBJ2-7 gives the whole variable domain EPEVTQTPSHQVTQMGQEVILRCVPISNHLYFYWYRQILGQKVEFLVSFYNNEISEKSEIFDDQFSVERPDGSNFTLKIRSTKLEDSAMYFCASRPGSYGQYFGPGTRLTVT.

The chain carries TRBV5-4 and TRBJ1-5; 7 bases match TRBD1. Germline V lookup: CDR1 SGHNT, CDR2 YYREEE (reference sequence). CDR3 length: 15 residues. V lost 0 bases to trimming and J lost 9 bases; unmatched junction nucleotides: 9. The CDR3 sequence: CASSLDPGTDLPQHF. The CDR3 region has the DNA TGTGCCAGCAGCTTGGATCCAGGGACAGACTTGCCCCAGCATTTT. Combining the CDR3 with reference TRBV5-4 and TRBJ1-5 gives the whole variable domain ETGVTQSPTHLIKTRGQQVTLRCSSQSGHNTVSWYQQALGQGPQFIFQYYREEENGRGNFPPRFSGLQFPNYSSELNVNALELDDSALYLCASSLDPGTDLPQHFGDGTRLSIL.

Remarks on this clone: One end of the junction is discordant with germline, which a read error may explain. The gene calls are TRBV7-2 and TRBJ1-1, with 9 bases lining up with TRBD1. The CDR3 spans 13 residues. Per germline, CDR1 SGHTA and CDR2 FQGNSA. CDR3 residues: CATSRDRVTEAFF. The CDR3 DNA sequence: TGTGCCACCAGCCGGGACAGGGTGACTGAAGCTTTCTTT. Full variable domain (rest looked up from reference TRBV7-2 and TRBJ1-1): GAGVSQSPSNKVTEKGKDVELRCDPISGHTALYWYRQSLGQGLEFLIYFQGNSAPDKSGLPSDRFSAERTGGSVSTLTIQRTQQEDSAVYLCATSRDRVTEAFFGQGTRLTVV.

The chain uses TRBV4-1 and TRBJ1-2; D possibly corresponds to TRBD1 (6 bases). CDR3 size: 16 residues. CDR1 is MGHRA, CDR2 YSYEKL, per germline. V was clipped by 3 bases and J by 2 bases, with 16 bases between them. DNA for the CDR3: TGCGCCAGCAGCCACCCTTCCCAGGGGCCCAACTATGGCTACACCTTC. It codes for CASSHPSQGPNYGYTF.

The CDR3 sequence: CASHAGKSNSPLHF. Here the CDR3 DNA reads TGTGCCAGCCACGCAGGGAAATCGAATTCACCCCTCCACTTT. The J gene is TRBJ1-6, the V gene TRBV28; weak D call: TRBD1 (5 bases). V was trimmed by 8 bases and J by 7 bases, leaving 15 bases between them. The CDR3 sequence is 14 residues long. Germline loops: CDR1 MDHEN, CDR2 SYDVKM.

The chain links TRBV9 to TRBJ2-1; 10 positions match TRBD2. CDR3 size: 15 residues. In germline, CDR1 is SGDLS, CDR2 YYNGEE. The V segment lost 0 bases and the J segment 6 bases; nucleotides outside the gene matches: 3. CDR3 in amino acids: CASSVAGLAANEQFF. The CDR3 DNA is TGTGCCAGCAGCGTAGCCGGACTAGCGGCCAATGAGCAGTTCTTC.

V is TRBV14 and J is TRBJ2-5; TRBD2 might be the D (5 bases). The CDR3 covers 16 residues. Trimming cost V 0 bases and J 1 base, with 12 bases left between them. Germline loops: CDR1 SGHDN, CDR2 FVKESK. CDR3 nucleotides: TGTGCCAGCAGCCAAGATCTAAGGACTTCCCAAGAGACCCAGTACTTC. It codes for CASSQDLRTSQETQYF.

This sequence joins TRBV15 and TRBJ2-2, with D hard to call. This CDR3 spans 16 amino acids. Germline CDR1 LNHNV, CDR2 YYDKDF (reference sequence). The V end lost 0 bases, the J end lost 1 base, and 9 bases lay between the germline ends. CDR3 nucleotides: TGTGCCACCAGCAGAGATTTGCCGGGGAACACCGGGGAGCTGTTTTTT. Protein product: CATSRDLPGNTGELFF.

The table lists this clone with a few counts. This chain uses TRBV7-2 with TRBJ1-6; 10 bases align to TRBD1. V shed 5 bases, J shed 13 bases, and the junction held 5 bases outside the gene matches. The germline CDR1 and CDR2 sequences are SGHTA and FQGNSA. The CDR3 runs 13 residues. DNA of the CDR3: TGTGCCAGCAGCCGGGACAGGGGACTTCCCCTCCACTTT. This translates into CASSRDRGLPLHF.

V and J are TRBV2 and TRBJ2-7, with unresolved D. The CDR3 is made up of 13 amino acids. The germline V gene encodes CDR1 SNHLY and CDR2 FYNNEI. V gave up 3 bases and J gave up 6 bases, with 12 bases separating them. In DNA form, the CDR3 reads TGTGCCAGCAGTGACGTCGGTTTGGTCGAGCAGTACTTC. The encoded protein is CASSDVGLVEQYF.

The chain joins TRBV29-1 to TRBJ2-3; D is unclear. CDR1 SQVTM and CDR2 ANQGSEA come from the germline V gene. This CDR3 comprises 12 residues. The CDR3 here is CTVERGTDTQYF. In DNA form, the CDR3 reads TGCACCGTGGAACGTGGCACAGATACGCAGTATTTT.

V usage is TRBV9 and J usage is TRBJ2-7; 7 bases agree with TRBD1. This CDR3 comprises 14 residues. Germline values: CDR1 SGDLS, CDR2 YYNGEE. Unmatched junction bases numbered 10, after V lost 6 bases and J lost 4 bases. The CDR3 DNA follows: TGTGCCAGCAACCCCGGGACAGCAACGTACGAGCAGTACTTC. It translates to CASNPGTATYEQYF. Filled out from reference TRBV9 and TRBJ2-7, the complete variable domain reads DSGVTQTPKHLITATGQRVTLRCSPRSGDLSVYWYQQSLDQGLQFLIQYYNGEERAKGNILERFSAQQFPDLHSELNLSSLELGDSALYFCASNPGTATYEQYFGPGTRLTVT.

The CDR3 nucleotides are TGTGCCAGCAGCCAACCCGACAGGGCTAACTATGGCTACACCTTC. This sequence encodes CASSQPDRANYGYTF. The V call is TRBV4-2, the J call TRBJ1-2, with TRBD1 matching 7 bases. This CDR3 is 15 amino acids long. V trimming: 2 bases; J trimming: 0 bases; junction bases outside the gene matches: 3. CDR1 LGHNA and CDR2 YNFKEQ come from the germline V gene.